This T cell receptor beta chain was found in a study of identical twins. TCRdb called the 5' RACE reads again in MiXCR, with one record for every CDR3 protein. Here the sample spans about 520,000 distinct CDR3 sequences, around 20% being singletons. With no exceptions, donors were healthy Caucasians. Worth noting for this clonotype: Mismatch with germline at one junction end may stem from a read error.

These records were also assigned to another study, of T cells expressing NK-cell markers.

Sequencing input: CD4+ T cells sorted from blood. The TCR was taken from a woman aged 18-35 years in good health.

The DNA for the CDR3 is TGTGCCAGCAGTGTGGGGCAGATCAATCAGCCCCAGCATTTT. Protein sequence: CASSVGQINQPQHF. The chain carries TRBV10-3 and TRBJ1-5; tentatively, D is TRBD1 (5 bases). The CDR3 is made up of 14 amino acids. Germline V gives CDR1 ENHRY, CDR2 SYGVKD.